This T cell receptor (beta chain) was sequenced for a study of OX40 agonist ivuxolimab in advanced cancers. Produced via immunoSEQ multiplex PCR; TCRdb's table is partial and in-frame only. The sample includes roughly 53,000 clones, almost 90% seen only once; the top ten take roughly 4.5%. The CDR3 is 15 amino acids. The V gene's germline CDR1 is ENHRY and CDR2 SYGVKD. Trimming took off 0 bases at V and 0 bases at J, with 6 bases between the two ends. The sequencing here drew on CD4+ or CD8+ T cells sorted from blood, taken in a trial of the OX40 agonist ivuxolimab. The clonotype was recovered from an adult with an advanced solid tumor such as melanoma, head and neck, liver or kidney cancer. The chain employs TRBV10-3 and TRBJ1-5, with D hard to call. The CDR3 coding sequence is TGTGCCATCAGTGAGTCGGCAGATAGCAATCAGCCCCAGCATTTT. Its translation: CAISESADSNQPQHF.